The entry below describes one T cell receptor beta chain. Antigen unknown. The CDR3 contains 14 residues. Looked up from germline, CDR1 is SGDLS and CDR2 is YYNGEE. The V end was cut by 2 bases, the J end by 4 bases, with 12 bases between. This sample is part of a study of T cells in localized non-small cell lung cancer. Study-wide findings and caveats: A median of about 60 of the top 100 tumor clones appeared in adjacent lung, which was paired and uninvolved. Prolonged overall survival went with higher T cell density in the blood. Tumor trailed uninvolved adjacent lung in T cell clonality, which peaked there. Sequencing was limited to one tumor region, leaving the possibility of heterogeneity open.

Measured with immunoSEQ multiplex PCR; TCRdb has only the in-frame clones, and not every one. The top ten hold around 3.4% of the sample, which has some 37,000 clones, around 90% seen once. The chain couples TRBV9 to TRBJ1-1; D gene uncertain. This TCR derives from a man between 18 and 49 years old with stage I lung adenocarcinoma. The starting material was peripheral blood, obtained before any cancer treatment. The chain's CDR3 is CASSVLDGITEAFF. The CDR3 DNA reads TGTGCCAGCAGCGTTTTGGACGGGATCACTGAAGCTTTCTTT.